This T cell receptor (beta chain) is from a study of glioma-infiltrating T cells after dendritic cell vaccination. At the level of the study: Glioblastoma patients came from Phase I and II dendritic cell vaccination trials. The study's findings and limits: Patients with more pretreatment TILs had longer time to progression and survival.

Details on this clone: Antigen specificity is unknown.

Fresh-frozen tumor tissue and more than two years of survival data were available for all. Germline values: CDR1 MDHEN, CDR2 SYDVKM. The CDR3 has 15 residues. V shed 2 bases, J shed 5 bases, and the junction held 7 bases outside the gene matches. Libraries were prepared by immunoSEQ multiplex PCR; TCRdb keeps only in-frame clonotypes and omits some of them. Of roughly 96,000 clones in the sample, around three quarters were seen once. This chain links TRBV28 with TRBJ1-2; 8 bases agree with TRBD1. The sequence was collected from a human donor with glioblastoma. The starting material was blood, obtained before dendritic cell vaccination. CDR3 protein: CASSLGGQDQYGYTF. In DNA form, the CDR3 reads TGTGCCAGCAGTTTAGGGGGACAGGACCAATATGGCTACACCTTC.